This TCR beta chain was sequenced for a study of response to subunit inactivated influenza vaccine. This CDR3 spans 17 amino acids. J gave up 2 bases and V 0 bases, and 8 bases lay outside the gene matches. Germline V gene lookup returns CDR1 SEHNR and CDR2 FQNEAQ (reference sequence). From the RT-PCR reads, TCRdb called clonotypes with MiXCR, one entry per CDR3 protein. The sample lists a few hundred thousand distinct CDR3 sequences; 22% were seen once. The chain has TRBV7-9 and TRBJ2-3, with TRBD1 identical over 7 bases. This specimen was PBMCs from blood, taken about 20 months after vaccination. The receptor comes from a man between 50 and 69 years old who received an inactivated influenza vaccine. The CDR3 reads CASSLAPGTVITDTQYF. The CDR3 nucleotides are TGTGCCAGCAGCTTAGCGCCCGGGACAGTGATCACAGATACGCAGTATTTT.